These 9 T cell receptor beta chains share one sample of origin, sequenced in a study of persistence of HIV-infected CD4 T cells. Their antigens are not known. This was the immunoSEQ version 4 assay in survey mode. Repertoires were generated with immunoSEQ multiplex PCR, while TCRdb's copy carries only in-frame clones and drops some. The sample comprises fewer than 50,000 clones, about 89% of which are singletons, and around 2% rests with the top ten. Cells were stimulated nonspecifically with anti-CD3/anti-CD28 magnetic beads. Responding CD4+ T cells were sorted by upregulation of both CD40 ligand and CD69. This sample comprised CD4+ T cells sorted from PBMCs after roughly 18-hour stimulation, obtained from a patient who received antiretroviral therapy. The receptors come from an adult man with HIV who was CMV-seropositive.

V is TRBV7-9 and J is TRBJ2-1, with D maybe TRBD1 (6 bases). Trimming took 3 bases from V and 5 from J, leaving 11 bases between them. The CDR3 extends over 14 amino acids. The germline CDR1 and CDR2 sequences are SEHNR and FQNEAQ (reference sequence). The CDR3 nucleotides read TGTGCCAGCAGCTTGGCAGGGGCACACAATGAGCAGTTCTTC. This sequence encodes CASSLAGAHNEQFF. The variable domain in full, with the rest retrieved from reference TRBV7-9 and TRBJ2-1, is DTGVSQNPRHKITKRGQNVTFRCDPISEHNRLYWYRQTLGQGPEFLTYFQNEAQLEKSRLLSDRFSAERPKGSFSTLEIQRTEQGDSAMYLCASSLAGAHNEQFFGPGTRLTVL.

V is TRBV19 and J is TRBJ1-4; 9 nucleotides line up with TRBD1. Germline V lookup: CDR1 LNHDA, CDR2 SQIVND (reference sequence). V lost 5 bases, J lost 8 bases, and 6 bases stayed unmatched. CDR3 length equals 14 residues. CDR3 nucleotides: TGTGCCAGTAGTGTCCGGGACAGGGCGGAAAAACTGTTTTTT. Protein sequence: CASSVRDRAEKLFF.

The chain has TRBV25-1 and TRBJ2-1, with 9 bases lining up with TRBD2. The V gene's germline CDR1 is MGHDK and CDR2 SYGVNS. The CDR3 loop spans 15 amino acids. The V and J ends lost 7 bases and 4 bases, in that order; junction bases with no gene match: 8. This CDR3 is CASKGRLAGYNEQFF. The CDR3 DNA follows: TGTGCCAGCAAGGGCCGGCTAGCGGGGTACAATGAGCAGTTCTTC.

The chain is built from TRBV5-1 and TRBJ2-3; D is ambiguous. The CDR3 has 12 residues. V was clipped by 7 bases and J by 3 bases, with 9 bases between them. The germline V gene encodes CDR1 SGHRS and CDR2 YFSETQ. The CDR3 DNA is TGCGCCAGCTGGCAGGTAACAGATACGCAGTATTTT. Its translation: CASWQVTDTQYF.

This clone appeared once. The sample contains more than one DNA sequence encoding this CDR3. V gene TRBV3-1 (or the pseudogene TRBV3-2) combines with J gene TRBJ1-5; D gene ambiguous. The CDR3 totals 13 residues. Germline lookup yields CDR1 LGHDT and CDR2 YNNKEL (reference sequence). Trimming pared 1 base from V and 4 bases from J, leaving 5 bases between. CDR3 sequence reads: CASSQAGNQPQHF. For the CDR3, the DNA is TGTGCCAGCAGCCAAGCCGGGAATCAGCCCCAGCATTTT.

This clone was seen a few times. This chain uses TRBV29-1 with TRBJ2-3, with 8 bases fitting TRBD2. This CDR3 has 15 amino acids. CDR1 SQVTM and CDR2 ANQGSEA come from the germline V gene. V lost 0 bases, J lost 6 bases, and 8 bases stayed unmatched. For the CDR3, the DNA is TGCAGCGTTGAAGATCTAGCGGGCGATATTGATACGCAGTATTTT. Translating gives CSVEDLAGDIDTQYF.

The V gene is TRBV6-5, the J gene TRBJ2-2; D remains ambiguous. Trimming removed 5 bases from V and 4 bases from J, with 14 bases in between. Per germline, CDR1 MNHEY and CDR2 SVGAGI. This CDR3 is 15 amino acids long. CDR3 region: CASSQLTGPTGELFF. DNA for the CDR3: TGTGCCAGCAGTCAACTGACGGGTCCCACCGGGGAGCTGTTTTTT.

The chain is built from TRBV6-1 and TRBJ1-2, with 10 bases identical to TRBD1. This CDR3 spans 16 amino acids. V trimming: 2 bases; J trimming: 8 bases; junction bases outside the gene matches: 11. Germline V gene data show CDR1 as MNHNS and CDR2 as SASEGT. The CDR3 DNA reads TGTGCCAGCAGTGAACCGGGACAGGGGAGAGCGAGGGGCTACACCTTC. It yields the protein CASSEPGQGRARGYTF.

The chain couples TRBV5-3 to TRBJ1-3, with D perhaps TRBD1 (5 bases). TRBV5-3 is an open reading frame, and its role is uncertain. Deletions cut 7 bases from V and 2 bases from J, with 16 bases between. The CDR3 length is 15 residues. DNA of the CDR3: TGTGCCAGACGACACCAGGGCGGTGCTGGAAACACCATATATTTT. Amino acid sequence: CARRHQGGAGNTIYF.